Listed here is a single TCR beta chain. The antigen remains undetermined. V gave up 5 bases and J gave up 6 bases; unmatched junction bases: 5. Germline V gene lookup returns CDR1 MDHEN and CDR2 SYDVKM. The CDR3 spans 15 residues. Some clones are missing from TCRdb's copy, which holds only in-frame ones; the method was immunoSEQ multiplex PCR. The sample has 95,000 to 150,000 clones; just under 90% are singletons. This record belongs to a study of radiotherapy plus CTLA-4 blockade in lung cancer. General observations from the study: Increased serum interferon-beta after radiation also reportedly predicted response strongly. Tumor-origin TCR clones grew in blood after radiotherapy plus ipilimumab.

This specimen consisted of peripheral blood, obtained from a patient treated with radiotherapy plus ipilimumab. The rearrangement joins TRBV28 to TRBJ2-2; 11 bases map to TRBD2. The receptor's source is a human donor with non-small cell lung cancer that progressed on radiotherapy plus ipilimumab. The DNA of the CDR3 is TGTGCCAGCAGTATTACTAGCGGGAGTCCCGGGGAGCTGTTTTTT. Translated: CASSITSGSPGELFF. Variable domain in full (rest from reference TRBV28 and TRBJ2-2): DVKVTQSSRYLVKRTGEKVFLECVQDMDHENMFWYRQDPGLGLRLIYFSYDVKMKEKGDIPEGYSVSREKKERFSLILESASTNQTSMYLCASSITSGSPGELFFGEGSRLTVL.